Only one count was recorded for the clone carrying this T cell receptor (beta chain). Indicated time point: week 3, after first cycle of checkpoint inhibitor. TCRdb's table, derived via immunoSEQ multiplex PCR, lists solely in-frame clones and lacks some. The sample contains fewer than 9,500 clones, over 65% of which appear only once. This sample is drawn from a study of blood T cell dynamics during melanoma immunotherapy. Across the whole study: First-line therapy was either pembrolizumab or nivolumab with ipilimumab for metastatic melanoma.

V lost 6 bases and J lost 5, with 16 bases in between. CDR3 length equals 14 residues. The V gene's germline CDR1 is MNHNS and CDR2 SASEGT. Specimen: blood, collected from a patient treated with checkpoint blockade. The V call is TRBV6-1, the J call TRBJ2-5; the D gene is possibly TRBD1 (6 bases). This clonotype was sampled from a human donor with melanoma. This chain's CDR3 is CASREYRERETQYF. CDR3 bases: TGTGCCAGCAGAGAATACAGGGAGAGGGAGACCCAGTACTTC.